Each of the 4 T cell receptor beta chains below was sequenced from the same sample in a study of spatial heterogeneity in lung cancer. As for time point: sample taken at primary tumor resection. TCRdb recomputed calls from the 5' RACE reads with MiXCR, one row per CDR3 protein. The sample yields more than 30,000 distinct CDR3 sequences, around 5% seen once. Sequenced material: PBMCs, taken at surgery. Receptors originate from a female donor with early-stage non-small cell lung cancer.

This clonotype was seen repeatedly, ten times or more. The J gene is TRBJ1-5, the V gene TRBV4-3, with D tentatively TRBD1 (6 bases). The V gene's germline CDR1 is LGHNA and CDR2 YSLEER. CDR3 length equals 15 residues. V was pared by 0 bases and J by 1 base, with 7 bases between. CDR3 sequence reads: CASSQEGGSNQPQHF. DNA for the CDR3: TGCGCCAGCAGCCAAGAGGGGGGCAGCAATCAGCCCCAGCATTTT.

This clonotype was found many times. The chain links TRBV2 to TRBJ1-5; D gene ambiguous. The germline gives CDR1 SNHLY, CDR2 FYNNEI. This CDR3 comprises 15 residues. Trimming took 4 bases from V and 0 from J, leaving 10 bases between them. CDR3 loop: CASSGRSYSNQPQHF. The CDR3 DNA is TGTGCCAGCAGTGGCAGGAGCTATAGCAATCAGCCCCAGCATTTT.

This clonotype was observed many times. The chain has TRBV20-1 and TRBJ1-4; D might be TRBD1 (5 bases). Trimming left V 5 bases short and J 5 bases short, with 9 bases between. Germline assignment: CDR1 DFQATT and CDR2 SNEGSKA (reference sequence). This CDR3 region has 12 residues. CDR3 sequence: CSAGRGNEKLFF. The CDR3 region has the DNA TGCAGTGCTGGACGGGGGAATGAAAAACTGTTTTTT.

This clonotype has at least ten counts. The chain couples TRBV3-1 to TRBJ2-1, with D uncertain. In germline, CDR1 is LGHDT, CDR2 YNNKEL (reference sequence). V was trimmed by 0 bases and J by 8 bases, leaving 2 bases between them. The CDR3 extends over 11 amino acids. CDR3 protein: CASSQDDEQFF. CDR3 coding DNA: TGTGCCAGCAGCCAAGATGATGAGCAGTTCTTC.